The clone carrying this T cell receptor (beta chain) showed up just a few times. Trimming took 3 bases from V and 7 from J; bases not matched to a gene: 8. The CDR3 loop spans 16 amino acids. Germline V gene data show CDR1 as LGHNA and CDR2 as YSLEER. A second about 6 to 12 cycle PCR used barcoded and J-beta primers. TCRdb reprocessed the 5' RACE reads via MiXCR and lists one record per CDR3 protein. There are 760,000 or so distinct CDR3 sequences in the sample; about 25% occur only once, and 9.4% lies in the top ten. This sample was included in a study of blood T cells in healthy people across ages. The same data also went into a second study, on T cells of mothers and their children. Turning to that study: Extracted RNA, in its entirety, went into cDNA synthesis at around 1.5 ug per 15 ul. The study obtained over 9.5 million TCR beta CDR3 reads per mother and some 3 million per child.

The sequence was collected from a boy aged 5 to 17 in good health. The chain carries TRBV4-3 and TRBJ1-4; 10 bases agree with TRBD1. Input material: blood. The DNA of the CDR3 is TGCGCCAGCAGCCATCAACCGGGACAGGGGTCTGAAAAACTGTTTTTT. This encodes CASSHQPGQGSEKLFF.